Each of the 19 T cell receptor beta chains below was sequenced from the same sample in a study of blood T cells in healthy people across ages. Through a sample-barcoded 5' primer and a J-beta primer mix, a second PCR was run for about 6 to 11 cycles. Using its own MiXCR run on the 5' RACE reads, TCRdb lists one record per CDR3 protein. The sample holds around 990,000 distinct CDR3 sequences, around two fifths seen once. What was sequenced was blood. The receptors shown here come from a man aged 18 to 35 in good health.

This chain connects TRBV6-2 or TRBV6-3 to TRBJ2-1, with 10 positions matching TRBD2. Germline loops: CDR1 MNHEY, CDR2 SVGEGT. The V segment lost 6 bases and the J segment 2 bases; nucleotides outside the gene matches: 7. CDR3 length: 16 amino acids. The CDR3 loop reads CASRTLAGEPYNEQFF. For the CDR3, the DNA is TGTGCCAGCAGGACCCTAGCGGGGGAGCCCTACAATGAGCAGTTCTTC.

This clonotype showed up just once. Just one base apart from a much larger clone, this may be a read error. The gene calls are TRBV7-9 and TRBJ1-2; 7 bases agree with TRBD1. The germline gives CDR1 SEHNR, CDR2 FQNEAQ (reference sequence). This CDR3 is built from 12 residues. The CDR3 reads CASSFTGAGHTF. Here the CDR3 DNA reads TGTGCCAGCAGCTTTACAGGGGCTGGCCACACCTTC.

With respect to this clonotype: At one boundary the junction diverges from the germline segment, which might be a read error. The rearrangement uses TRBV4-1 and TRBJ2-1, with 7 bases aligning to TRBD1. Germline loops: CDR1 MGHRA, CDR2 YSYEKL. The CDR3 is made up of 14 amino acids. In nucleotides, the CDR3 is TGCGCCAGCAGCCACGGACAGGAGGTAAATGGGCAGTTCTTC. Its protein product is CASSHGQEVNGQFF.

In its sample, this clonotype was seen a few times. The chain employs TRBV7-2 and TRBJ1-2; D not resolved. The length of the CDR3 is 15 residues. The V gene lost 5 bases and the J gene lost 4 bases, with 17 bases spanning the gap. The germline V gene encodes CDR1 SGHTA and CDR2 FQGNSA. In nucleotides, the CDR3 is TGTGCCAGCAGCCCAGTGATGAATAGTGGCTATGGCTACACCTTC. This gives the protein CASSPVMNSGYGYTF.

The V and J genes are TRBV2 and TRBJ1-2; D may be TRBD1 (5 bases). Deletions cut 9 bases from V and 3 bases from J, with 14 bases between. This CDR3 comprises 13 residues. CDR1 and CDR2 from the germline V gene are SNHLY and FYNNEI. This chain's CDR3 is CASRPREDYGYTF. DNA of the CDR3: TGTGCCAGTAGACCCAGGGAAGACTATGGCTACACCTTC.

The rearrangement uses TRBV9 and TRBJ1-1; D remains ambiguous. The CDR3 consists of 15 residues. Germline V gives CDR1 SGDLS, CDR2 YYNGEE. V shed 4 bases and J shed 0 bases, with 13 bases lying between them. The CDR3 reads CASSPRGRVNTEAFF. In nucleotides, the CDR3 is TGTGCCAGCAGCCCGAGAGGGCGGGTGAACACTGAAGCTTTCTTT. The full variable domain, in which reference TRBV9 and TRBJ1-1 provide the parts outside the CDR3, is DSGVTQTPKHLITATGQRVTLRCSPRSGDLSVYWYQQSLDQGLQFLIQYYNGEERAKGNILERFSAQQFPDLHSELNLSSLELGDSALYFCASSPRGRVNTEAFFGQGTRLTVV.

This clonotype was found a few times. The CDR3 region has the DNA TGTGCCAGTTTTAGGCGGCCGGGAAGCACAGATACGCAGTATTTT. This codes for CASFRRPGSTDTQYF. The rearrangement links TRBV7-2 to TRBJ2-3, with TRBD2 as a possible D gene (5 bases). Germline lookup yields CDR1 SGHTA and CDR2 FQGNSA. Trimming removed 9 bases at V and 0 bases at J, with 16 bases between. The CDR3 length is 15 residues.

J is TRBJ1-1 and V is TRBV18, with D perhaps matching TRBD1 (6 bases). The length of the CDR3 is 17 residues. V lost 0 bases and J lost 0, with 14 bases in between. Looked up from germline, CDR1 is KGHSH and CDR2 is LQKENI. The CDR3, as DNA: TGTGCCAGCTCACCACCTATCGGGACACGCATGAACACTGAAGCTTTCTTT. The encoded protein is CASSPPIGTRMNTEAFF.

This clonotype was observed a handful of times. The chain carries TRBV6-4 and TRBJ1-2, with a possible D match to TRBD1 (5 bases). CDR3 size: 13 residues. V lost 8 bases, J lost 8 bases, and 18 bases lay in between. CDR1 is MRHNA, CDR2 SNTAGT, per germline. The CDR3 coding sequence is TGTGCCAGCCGTAGACAGATGGTCGAAGGCTACACCTTC. It translates to CASRRQMVEGYTF.

CDR3 sequence: CASIQRGSPYNEQFF. CDR3 sequence (DNA): TGTGCCAGCATCCAGCGGGGGAGCCCCTACAATGAGCAGTTCTTC. The gene calls are TRBV6-2 or TRBV6-3 and TRBJ2-1; 8 nucleotides line up with TRBD2. With V trimmed by 7 bases and J by 2 bases, 7 bases remained unmatched. Germline V gene sequence: CDR1 MNHEY, CDR2 SVGEGT. This CDR3 comprises 15 residues.

The rearrangement links TRBV6-5 to TRBJ1-1; D remains ambiguous. Trimming removed 6 bases at V and 4 bases at J, with 15 bases between. This CDR3 contains 14 residues. The germline V gene encodes CDR1 MNHEY and CDR2 SVGAGI. The CDR3 region is CASRPQYQATEAFF. CDR3 DNA sequence: TGTGCCAGCAGACCTCAATATCAGGCCACTGAAGCTTTCTTT.

This sequence joins TRBV5-1 and TRBJ2-3; TRBD2 might be the D (5 bases). The CDR3 sequence is 18 residues long. Germline V gene data show CDR1 as SGHRS and CDR2 as YFSETQ. V was pared by 0 bases and J by 1 base, with 18 bases between. In DNA, the CDR3 is TGCGCCAGCAGCTTGGCCGGTACGGCGGGCTTTGGCACAGATACGCAGTATTTT. It yields the protein CASSLAGTAGFGTDTQYF.

The chain carries TRBV12-3 or TRBV12-4 and TRBJ2-7; 7 bases are shared with TRBD2. The ends lost 3 bases at V and 4 bases at J; junction bases unmatched: 3. This CDR3 is built from 13 residues. CDR3 coding DNA: TGTGCCAGCAGTTTTGGCGGGAGATACGAGCAGTACTTC. Translation gives CASSFGGRYEQYF.

The V call is TRBV5-1, the J call TRBJ1-2; D is perhaps TRBD1 (6 bases). The CDR3 is 13 amino acids. V shed 4 bases and J shed 4 bases, with 11 bases lying between them. Germline-derived CDR1 and CDR2 are SGHRS and YFSETQ. The CDR3 nucleotides are TGCGCCAGCAGCGAAGGACAGTCCTATGGCTACACCTTC. Amino acid sequence: CASSEGQSYGYTF.

The V and J genes are TRBV6-5 and TRBJ2-2; D perhaps matches TRBD1 (5 bases). This CDR3 is 16 amino acids long. The germline V and J ends were trimmed by 1 base and 1 base, with 10 bases remaining between them. CDR1 MNHEY and CDR2 SVGAGI come from the germline V gene. DNA for the CDR3: TGTGCCAGCAGTTACTTGGGGCCCAGGAACACCGGGGAGCTGTTTTTT. Residues: CASSYLGPRNTGELFF.

The chain has TRBV4-1 and TRBJ2-2; D ambiguous. The germline V and J ends were trimmed by 1 base and 2 bases, with 8 bases remaining between them. Germline lookup yields CDR1 MGHRA and CDR2 YSYEKL. The CDR3 has 15 amino acids. The DNA of the CDR3 is TGCGCCAGCAGCCAAGTGTCCCTCAACACCGGGGAGCTGTTTTTT. Amino acids: CASSQVSLNTGELFF.

The chain links TRBV29-1 to TRBJ2-4; TRBD1 matches 7 bases. The ends lost 5 bases at V and 7 bases at J; junction bases unmatched: 2. The CDR3 sequence is 11 residues long. Germline V gene lookup returns CDR1 SQVTM and CDR2 ANQGSEA. CDR3 amino acids: CSVRDSNIQYF. The CDR3, as DNA: TGCAGCGTTCGGGACAGCAACATTCAGTACTTC.

V gene TRBV2 combines with J gene TRBJ2-3; 7 bases match TRBD1. CDR1 is SNHLY and CDR2 is FYNNEI in the germline V gene. Trimming at V came to 3 bases and at J to 1 base, leaving 4 bases not matched to a gene. This CDR3 region has 15 residues. The CDR3: CASSDLGGRTDTQYF. The CDR3 DNA reads TGTGCCAGCAGTGATTTAGGGGGCCGCACAGATACGCAGTATTTT.

This clonotype showed up just a few times. The DNA for the CDR3 is TGCGCCAGCAAATCGACTAGCGGGGGCGATGAGCAGTTCTTC. Encoded protein: CASKSTSGGDEQFF. The chain recombines TRBV4-1 with TRBJ2-1, with TRBD2 matching over 12 bases. V gave up 7 bases and J gave up 8 bases; unmatched junction bases: 6. CDR1 is MGHRA, CDR2 YSYEKL, per germline. CDR3 size: 14 residues.